This T cell receptor (beta chain) was identified in a study of blood T cells in healthy people across ages. Germline CDR1 is LNHNV and CDR2 is YYDKDF (reference sequence). Trimming left V 3 bases short and J 4 bases short, with 10 bases between. This CDR3 is 13 amino acids long. Using a J-beta primer mix together with a sample-barcoded 5' primer, a second PCR was run for roughly 7 to 12 cycles. In TCRdb, the 5' RACE reads were re-called with MiXCR into one record per CDR3 protein. The sample carries roughly 800,000 distinct CDR3 sequences, roughly 25% recorded once. This clonotype was picked up a small number of times. These data were also reused for a study on T cells of mothers and their children.

The receptor was isolated from a boy aged 5-17 years in good health. The V and J genes are TRBV15 and TRBJ2-7; D is unresolved. The sequenced material came from blood. The DNA for the CDR3 is TGTGCCACCAGCAGGGACCGGAAATACGAGCAGTACTTC. Amino acids: CATSRDRKYEQYF. Variable domain in full (rest from reference TRBV15 and TRBJ2-7): DAMVIQNPRYQVTQFGKPVTLSCSQTLNHNVMYWYQQKSSQAPKLLFHYYDKDFNNEADTPDNFQSRRPNTSFCFLDIRSPGLGDTAMYLCATSRDRKYEQYFGPGTRLTVT.